The 8 T cell receptor beta chains below come from one sample, sequenced in a study of T cell clonality in common variable immunodeficiency. Produced via immunoSEQ multiplex PCR; TCRdb's table is partial and in-frame only. Listed for the sample are thousands of clones, none seen a single time. Study-level findings and limits: Reportedly, TCR beta sequences from common variable immunodeficiency showed fewer deletions and N-nucleotide insertions.

These receptors' targets are unknown. Source material: peripheral blood mononuclear cells. The origin of the receptors is a human donor with common variable immunodeficiency.

This clone appeared a few times. The CDR3 is cut off 3 residues early in the read; its end comes from the germline J gene. The chain uses TRBV29-1 and TRBJ2-1; D call uncertain. Trimming took off 6 bases at V and 4 bases at J, with 10 bases between the two ends. The CDR3 is 12 residues long. The V gene's germline CDR1 is SQVTM and CDR2 ANQGSEA. CDR3: CSVQESYNEQFF. CDR3 DNA, as far as it was read: TGCAGCGTCCAGGAGTCTTACAATGAG.

As regards this clone: Read coverage stops 3 residues before the CDR3 terminus; the germline J gene supplies the remainder. This chain connects TRBV7-8 to TRBJ2-3; D remains unclear. Deletions cut 5 bases from V and 6 bases from J, with 9 bases between. Germline values: CDR1 SGHVS, CDR2 FQNEAQ. The CDR3 consists of 12 residues. CDR3 amino acids: CASSGLSDTQYF. CDR3 DNA (partial): TGTGCCAGCAGCGGCCTCTCCGATACG. The full variable domain, in which reference TRBV7-8 and TRBJ2-3 provide the parts outside the CDR3, is GAGVSQSPRYKVAKRGQDVALRCDPISGHVSLFWYQQALGQGPEFLTYFQNEAQLDKSGLPSDRFFAERPEGSVSTLKIQRTQQEDSAVYLCASSGLSDTQYFGPGTRLTVL.

This clone was detected a few times. One junction end does not reproduce the germline sequence, and a read error may be involved. The DNA ends 3 residues before the CDR3 does, and the rest of the CDR3 is filled in from the germline J gene. The V and J genes are TRBV7-7 and TRBJ2-2; possible D gene TRBD2, 5 bases. Germline CDR1 and CDR2: SSHAT and FNYEAQ (reference sequence). The CDR3 contains 15 residues. The chain's CDR3 is CASSPKTRDTGELFF. CDR3 DNA (partial): TGTGCTAGCAGCCCAAAAACTAGAGACACCGGGGAG.

In its sample, this clone is medium-sized (0.01 to 0.1%). The CDR3 end is not reached by the read, which stops 3 residues before it; the germline J gene fills it in. The J gene is TRBJ2-7, the V gene TRBV6-1; 14 bases agree with TRBD2. Per germline, CDR1 MNHNS and CDR2 SASEGT. With 3 bases clipped from V and 6 bases from J, the junction kept 4 bases outside the gene matches. The CDR3 runs to 15 residues. CDR3 loop: CASSETGLAGVEQYF. The sequenced part of the CDR3 DNA is TGTGCCAGCAGTGAGACGGGACTAGCGGGAGTCGAG.

By its share, this clone is large. The sequenced fragment ends 3 residues before the CDR3 boundary, so the rest is inferred from the germline J gene. The J gene is TRBJ2-2, the V gene TRBV3-1 (or the pseudogene TRBV3-2), with D unclear. The CDR3 consists of 14 residues. CDR1 is LGHDT and CDR2 is YNNKEL in the germline V gene (reference sequence). V lost 1 base to trimming and J lost 4 bases, with 7 bases between them. CDR3 bases read: TGTGCCAGCAGCCAAGGGGCTGGCACCGGGGAG. Residues: CASSQGAGTGE. The CDR3 reads in full as CASSQGAGTGELFF.

On this clone: The sequenced fragment ends 3 residues before the CDR3 boundary, so the rest is inferred from the germline J gene. The V call is TRBV6-2 or TRBV6-3, the J call TRBJ2-2; the match to TRBD1 covers 8 bases. There are 17 residues in the CDR3. J was trimmed by 0 bases and V by 6 bases; bases with no gene match: 9. Germline CDR1 MNHEY, CDR2 SVGEGT. The CDR3 spells CASSQPGQGANTGELFF. The CDR3 DNA, read in part, is TGTGCCAGCAGCCAACCCGGACAGGGAGCGAACACCGGGGAG.

About this clone itself: The read is 3 residues too short to cover the CDR3 end, so that end is filled in from the germline J gene. This chain joins TRBV20-1 and TRBJ2-1; 9 bases are a match to TRBD2. The CDR3 spans 14 residues. The junction had 9 bases not matched to a gene; V was cut back by 3 bases and J by 9 bases. CDR1 DFQATT and CDR2 SNEGSKA come from the germline V gene (reference sequence). The CDR3 is CSASSAGGFIEQFF. The CDR3 bases that were read are TGCAGTGCTAGCTCTGCGGGAGGGTTCATTGAG.

Comment on this clone: The read ends 3 residues before the CDR3 terminus; that terminus is restored from the germline J gene. V is TRBV7-6 and J is TRBJ2-1; a possible D gene is TRBD1 (6 bases). V lost 1 base, J lost 8 bases, and 15 bases lay in between. The CDR3 is made up of 15 amino acids. Per germline, CDR1 SGHVS and CDR2 FNYEAQ. CDR3 bases read: TGTGCCAGCAGCTTAGTCGCCGGCGAGGGGGATGAG. Encoded protein: CASSLVAGEGDE. The whole CDR3 sequence reads CASSLVAGEGDEQFF.